Below are 32 T cell receptor beta chains sequenced from a single sample in a study of Ad26.COV2.S vaccination and SARS-CoV-2 variants. Treatment: 19 received Ad26.COV2.S at low or high dose, single or two shots; several received placebo; per-sample allocation not given. Day 63 after the first vaccine or placebo injection was the time point for sampling. Clones were read by immunoSEQ multiplex PCR, and TCRdb kept only the in-frame ones, dropping some. The sample holds about 470,000 clones; roughly 91% are singletons and the top ten take 4.3%. Specimen: peripheral blood, collected in a trial of Ad26.COV2.S vaccine versus placebo. These receptors were obtained from a person aged 18-65 years who received the Ad26.COV2.S COVID-19 vaccine or a placebo.

This clone was seen a single time. The CDR3 sequence: CASKQSGEKLFF. The CDR3 nucleotides read TGTGCCAGCAAACAGAGTGGTGAAAAACTGTTTTTT. The gene calls are TRBV27 and TRBJ1-4; no reliable D call. V was shortened by 7 bases and J by 7 bases, with 10 bases between the two germline ends. The CDR3 is made up of 12 amino acids. Per the germline V gene, CDR1 is MNHEY and CDR2 is SMNVEV (reference sequence).

The chain uses TRBV29-1 and TRBJ2-5; 8 bases are a match to TRBD2. V lost 7 bases, J lost 7 bases, and 5 bases stayed unmatched. Germline-derived CDR1 and CDR2 are SQVTM and ANQGSEA. The CDR3 length is 11 residues. This chain's CDR3 is CSGWLAGTQYF. The CDR3, as DNA: TGCAGCGGGTGGCTAGCGGGGACCCAGTACTTC.

The J gene is TRBJ2-2, the V gene TRBV27, with a tentative D call TRBD2 (5 bases). Germline lookup yields CDR1 MNHEY and CDR2 SMNVEV (reference sequence). The CDR3 is 16 residues long. Trimming cost V 7 bases and J 5 bases, with 20 bases left between them. In DNA form, the CDR3 reads TGTGCCAGCACCTCGAGCGGCCGGCGGACTACCGGGGAGCTGTTTTTT. Its protein is CASTSSGRRTTGELFF.

This rearrangement joins TRBV27 to TRBJ2-5; 7 positions match TRBD1. This CDR3 comprises 15 residues. Looked up from germline, CDR1 is MNHEY and CDR2 is SMNVEV (reference sequence). Germline trimming cut 0 bases from V and 2 bases from J; bases unmatched to any gene: 3. CDR3 residues: CASSLSWGQQETQYF. CDR3 coding DNA: TGTGCCAGCAGTTTATCCTGGGGACAGCAAGAGACCCAGTACTTC.

The V gene is TRBV19, the J gene TRBJ2-1; 8 nucleotides agree with TRBD2. This CDR3 spans 16 amino acids. Trimming took 1 base from V and 3 from J; bases not matched to a gene: 5. Germline V CDR1 and CDR2: LNHDA, SQIVND (reference sequence). CDR3 in DNA: TGTGCCAGTAGTATAGTGGGTCTAGCGGGCTACAATGAGCAGTTCTTC. Its protein is CASSIVGLAGYNEQFF. Full variable domain (outside the CDR3, taken from reference TRBV19 and TRBJ2-1): DGGITQSPKYLFRKEGQNVTLSCEQNLNHDAMYWYRQDPGQGLRLIYYSQIVNDFQKGDIAEGYSVSREKKESFPLTVTSAQKNPTAFYLCASSIVGLAGYNEQFFGPGTRLTVL.

This sequence joins TRBV7-9 and TRBJ2-7; maybe TRBD2 (5 bases). CDR1 is SEHNR and CDR2 is FQNEAQ in the germline V gene (reference sequence). The ends were cut back, 1 base at V and 0 bases at J, with 10 bases in the middle. This CDR3 has 15 amino acids. The CDR3 spells CASSLVPGSSYEQYF. CDR3 bases: TGTGCCAGCAGCTTAGTTCCGGGGAGCTCCTACGAGCAGTACTTC.

This rearrangement joins TRBV4-3 to TRBJ2-3; D is ambiguous. Trimming cost V 6 bases and J 2 bases, with 15 bases left between them. The CDR3 runs to 15 residues. Germline loops: CDR1 LGHNA, CDR2 YSLEER. Here the CDR3 DNA reads TGCGCCAGCAGGGTTGACTTCCGCTCCACAGATACGCAGTATTTT. Translating gives CASRVDFRSTDTQYF.

The chain recombines TRBV2 with TRBJ1-2, with a possible D match to TRBD1 (5 bases). The germline V and J ends were trimmed by 4 bases and 8 bases, with 17 bases remaining between them. This CDR3 region has 14 residues. Germline lookup yields CDR1 SNHLY and CDR2 FYNNEI. The CDR3 nucleotides read TGTGCCAGCAGTGGAGGGGCCGGAATGAGGGGCTACACCTTC. This sequence encodes CASSGGAGMRGYTF.

This chain joins TRBV21-1 and TRBJ2-7; TRBD1 is the table's D call, not checked against the DNA. TRBV21-1 is a recognized pseudogene. The CDR3 has 17 amino acids. The CDR3 coding sequence is TGTGCCAGCAGCAAAAGAGACTCCGGGACAGATTCCTACGAGCAGTACTTC. As protein: CASSKRDSGTDSYEQYF.

V and J are TRBV20-1 and TRBJ2-7; 9 bases are shared with TRBD2. Unmatched junction bases numbered 19, after V lost 3 bases and J lost 7 bases. Germline V gene lookup returns CDR1 DFQATT and CDR2 SNEGSKA (reference sequence). The CDR3 extends over 17 amino acids. The CDR3 region has the DNA TGCAGTGCTAGTAGCCCCGGGAGGGTAGCGGGAGTGAGTGAGCAGTACTTC. Translation: CSASSPGRVAGVSEQYF.

This chain joins TRBV7-8 and TRBJ1-5; the D is unclear. Germline lookup yields CDR1 SGHVS and CDR2 FQNEAQ. Trimming left V 5 bases short and J 3 bases short, with 8 bases between. The CDR3 contains 13 residues. As DNA, the CDR3 is TGTGCCAGCAGCCCCCCGCACAATCAGCCCCAGCATTTT. Amino acid sequence: CASSPPHNQPQHF.

This chain connects TRBV24-1 to TRBJ2-1, with 7 bases that match TRBD2. CDR3 length equals 15 residues. J gave up 2 bases and V 6 bases, and 6 bases lay outside the gene matches. The germline V gene has CDR1 KGHDR and CDR2 SFDVKD. CDR3 nucleotide sequence: TGTGCCACCAGTAGGGCGGCGGGGGCCTACAATGAGCAGTTCTTC. Its protein product is CATSRAAGAYNEQFF.

This clone was counted only a few times. V gene TRBV7-9 combines with J gene TRBJ1-3, with no clear D. The V gene lost 5 bases and the J gene lost 1 base, with 9 bases spanning the gap. Germline CDR1 is SEHNR and CDR2 is FQNEAQ (reference sequence). The CDR3 consists of 14 residues. Here the CDR3 DNA reads TGTGCCAGCAGCAAAGAGGAATCTGGAAACACCATATATTTT. It is translated as CASSKEESGNTIYF.

This chain joins TRBV7-2 and TRBJ2-1; 9 bases align to TRBD2. The CDR3 runs to 14 residues. Germline V gene lookup returns CDR1 SGHTA and CDR2 FQGNSA. V was pared by 3 bases and J by 4 bases, with 1 base of the junction left unmatched. CDR3 sequence: CASSFSGSYNEQFF. The CDR3 coding sequence is TGTGCCAGCAGCTTTAGCGGGAGTTACAATGAGCAGTTCTTC.

This chain uses TRBV7-9 with TRBJ2-5; 10 nucleotides match TRBD1. The J segment lost 4 bases and the V segment lost 4 bases, leaving 9 bases of the junction unmatched. The CDR3 is made up of 16 amino acids. The germline V gene has CDR1 SEHNR and CDR2 FQNEAQ (reference sequence). CDR3 protein: CASSSPDRGRGETQYF. CDR3 nucleotide sequence: TGTGCCAGCAGCTCACCCGACAGGGGGCGAGGAGAGACCCAGTACTTC.

The chain employs TRBV14 and TRBJ2-7; D might be TRBD1 (5 bases). CDR1 and CDR2 from the germline V gene are SGHDN and FVKESK. With 0 bases removed from V and 5 bases from J, the gap between germline ends came to 14 bases. The CDR3 runs to 15 residues. CDR3 region: CASSQDRQGSHEQYF. The CDR3 region has the DNA TGTGCCAGCAGCCAAGATAGGCAGGGATCCCACGAGCAGTACTTC. The full variable domain, completed using reference TRBV14 and TRBJ2-7, is EAGVTQFPSHSVIEKGQTVTLRCDPISGHDNLYWYRRVMGKEIKFLLHFVKESKQDESGMPNNRFLAERTGGTYSTLKVQPAELEDSGVYFCASSQDRQGSHEQYFGPGTRLTVT.

The chain uses TRBV5-8 and TRBJ2-1; D remains unclear. The CDR3 length is 13 residues. CDR1 and CDR2 (germline): SGHTS, YDEGEE. Trimming took off 5 bases at V and 7 bases at J, with 13 bases between the two ends. The CDR3 region has the DNA TGTGCCAGCAGGCACCGGGCGCGGAATGAGCAGTTCTTC. As protein: CASRHRARNEQFF.

The chain uses TRBV6-5 and TRBJ2-1, with D unclear. Germline CDR1 MNHEY, CDR2 SVGAGI. V was pared by 3 bases and J by 1 base, with 13 bases between. There are 16 residues in the CDR3. The CDR3 sequence: CASSYSVARSYNEQFF. In DNA, the CDR3 is TGTGCCAGCAGTTATTCCGTGGCCCGATCCTACAATGAGCAGTTCTTC.

A single count supports this clone. The J gene is TRBJ1-4, the V gene TRBV6-1; 10 nucleotides match TRBD1. J lost 7 bases, V lost 3 bases, and 5 bases had no gene match. The germline V gene has CDR1 MNHNS and CDR2 SASEGT. CDR3 length: 15 residues. The CDR3 region is CASSDVRDRGEKLFF. The CDR3 DNA is TGTGCCAGCAGTGACGTCCGGGACAGGGGTGAAAAACTGTTTTTT.

The V call is TRBV6-2 or TRBV6-3, the J call TRBJ1-2; TRBD1 might be the D (6 bases). Germline CDR1 and CDR2: MNHEY and SVGEGT. This CDR3 spans 14 amino acids. Trimming took off 4 bases at V and 6 bases at J, with 15 bases between the two ends. CDR3 DNA: TGTGCCAGCAGTTTATATCAGGGGAGCGATGGCTACACCTTC. This sequence encodes CASSLYQGSDGYTF.

The chain is built from TRBV20-1 and TRBJ2-7; D is tentatively TRBD1 or TRBD2 (5 bases each). Germline assignment: CDR1 DFQATT and CDR2 SNEGSKA (reference sequence). The CDR3 is 13 residues long. V shed 3 bases and J shed 0 bases, with 9 bases lying between them. CDR3 amino acids: CSASGDGSYEQYF. DNA for the CDR3: TGCAGTGCTAGTGGGGACGGCTCCTACGAGCAGTACTTC.

The chain employs TRBV7-3 and TRBJ1-5; D is perhaps TRBD1 (5 bases). The CDR3 is 13 amino acids. Trimming stripped 2 bases from V and 4 bases from J, with 6 bases between. In germline, CDR1 is SGHTA, CDR2 FQGTGA. The CDR3 region is CASSLWGNQPQHF. As DNA, the CDR3 is TGTGCCAGCAGCTTATGGGGGAATCAGCCCCAGCATTTT.

The chain couples TRBV6-5 to TRBJ2-5; TRBD2 matches at 7 bases. The CDR3 is made up of 14 amino acids. Germline V gives CDR1 MNHEY, CDR2 SVGAGI. The junction had 10 bases not matched to a gene; V was cut back by 7 bases and J by 5 bases. CDR3 loop: CASTFSGRGETQYF. CDR3 bases: TGTGCCAGCACCTTTAGCGGGCGAGGGGAGACCCAGTACTTC.

The chain has TRBV28 and TRBJ2-7; D could derive from TRBD1 or TRBD2 (5 bases each). V was pared by 2 bases and J by 5 bases, with 13 bases between. The CDR3 consists of 14 residues. Germline CDR1 reads MDHEN; CDR2 reads SYDVKM. The CDR3 sequence: CASSLGGIGHEQYF. CDR3 nucleotide sequence: TGTGCCAGCAGTTTAGGGGGAATTGGGCACGAGCAGTACTTC.

This rearrangement joins TRBV25-1 to TRBJ2-5; TRBD1 agrees at 7 bases. Per the germline V gene, CDR1 is MGHDK and CDR2 is SYGVNS. J was trimmed by 2 bases and V by 1 base; bases with no gene match: 4. This CDR3 spans 15 amino acids. The CDR3, as DNA: TGTGCCAGCAGTGAATGGTTGACAGGGCAAGAGACCCAGTACTTC. Protein product: CASSEWLTGQETQYF. Combining the CDR3 with reference TRBV25-1 and TRBJ2-5 gives the whole variable domain EADIYQTPRYLVIGTGKKITLECSQTMGHDKMYWYQQDPGMELHLIHYSYGVNSTEKGDLSSESTVSRIRTEHFPLTLESARPSHTSQYLCASSEWLTGQETQYFGPGTRLLVL.

The V and J genes are TRBV30 and TRBJ1-5; possibly TRBD1 for D (5 bases). Per the germline V gene, CDR1 is GTSNPN and CDR2 is SVGIG (reference sequence). Trimming took 1 base from V and 1 from J, leaving 11 bases between them. This CDR3 comprises 15 residues. In nucleotides, the CDR3 is TGTGCCTGGAGTGCAGGGTGGGTAAGCAATCAGCCCCAGCATTTT. Residues: CAWSAGWVSNQPQHF. The complete variable domain, with remaining parts taken from reference TRBV30 and TRBJ1-5, reads SQTIHQWPATLVQPVGSPLSLECTVEGTSNPNLYWYRQAAGRGLQLLFYSVGIGQISSEVPQNLSASRPQDRQFILSSKKLLLSDSGFYLCAWSAGWVSNQPQHFGDGTRLSIL.

V is TRBV19 and J is TRBJ2-5, with a tentative D call TRBD1 (6 bases). Looked up from germline, CDR1 is LNHDA and CDR2 is SQIVND (reference sequence). The CDR3 runs 16 residues. Trimming took 1 base from V and 1 from J, leaving 13 bases between them. This CDR3 reads CASSIGGSGAQETQYF. The CDR3 nucleotides are TGTGCCAGTAGTATAGGGGGATCAGGGGCCCAAGAGACCCAGTACTTC.

V and J are TRBV5-1 and TRBJ2-2; D might be TRBD2 (5 bases). V shed 4 bases and J shed 3 bases, with 10 bases lying between them. The CDR3 loop spans 14 amino acids. Per germline, CDR1 SGHRS and CDR2 YFSETQ. The CDR3 DNA reads as TGCGCCAGCAGCCCCCGGGGAGACACCGGGGAGCTGTTTTTT. It is translated as CASSPRGDTGELFF. Drawing the rest from reference TRBV5-1 and TRBJ2-2, the complete variable domain is KAGVTQTPRYLIKTRGQQVTLSCSPISGHRSVSWYQQTPGQGLQFLFEYFSETQRNKGNFPGRFSGRQFSNSRSEMNVSTLELGDSALYLCASSPRGDTGELFFGEGSRLTVL.

The V gene is TRBV28, the J gene TRBJ2-1; D might be TRBD1 or TRBD2, each matching 5 bases. The germline gives CDR1 MDHEN, CDR2 SYDVKM. The CDR3 sequence is 15 residues long. Trimming took 6 bases from V and 7 from J, leaving 19 bases between them. The CDR3 DNA follows: TGTGCCAGCAGCCCAACGGGGCCAGCGTATAATGAGCAGTTCTTC. Translated: CASSPTGPAYNEQFF. Full variable domain (missing parts from reference TRBV28 and TRBJ2-1): DVKVTQSSRYLVKRTGEKVFLECVQDMDHENMFWYRQDPGLGLRLIYFSYDVKMKEKGDIPEGYSVSREKKERFSLILESASTNQTSMYLCASSPTGPAYNEQFFGPGTRLTVL.

This chain links TRBV7-9 with TRBJ2-1, with TRBD2 as a possible D gene (5 bases). Germline loops: CDR1 SEHNR, CDR2 FQNEAQ (reference sequence). The CDR3 consists of 14 residues. The V and J ends lost 2 bases and 8 bases respectively, with 13 bases between them. This chain's CDR3 is CASSLHGRSDEQFF. CDR3 sequence (DNA): TGTGCCAGCAGCTTACATGGGAGAAGTGATGAGCAGTTCTTC.

The chain recombines TRBV28 with TRBJ2-5; 15 nucleotides match TRBD2. The CDR3 consists of 18 residues. Losses at the gene ends were 6 bases for V and 5 bases for J; bases not matched to a gene: 13. CDR1 MDHEN and CDR2 SYDVKM come from the germline V gene. The CDR3 DNA reads as TGTGCCAGCAGAAATACCCCCGGGACTAGCGGGAGGTTTGAGACCCAGTACTTC. This encodes CASRNTPGTSGRFETQYF.

This CDR3 reads CASSQEKNTEAFF. CDR3 sequence (DNA): TGCGCCAGCAGCCAAGAGAAGAACACTGAAGCTTTCTTT. The chain links TRBV4-3 to TRBJ1-1; unclear D gene. Germline V gene sequence: CDR1 LGHNA, CDR2 YSLEER. CDR3 length: 13 amino acids. The V and J ends lost 0 bases and 1 base respectively, with 3 bases between them.